This is a list of T cell receptor beta chains from one sample in a study of blood T cells in healthy people across ages. Using its own MiXCR run on the 5' RACE reads, TCRdb lists one record per CDR3 protein. This sample has 800,000 to 950,000 distinct CDR3 sequences; about 34% occur once, and the top ten carry approximately 13%. Sequenced material: blood. The receptors stem from a man between 18 and 29 years old in good health. Each CDR3 is given with its conserved first and last residue. Each record gives: J gene, clone size, V gene, D gene, CDR3 DNA, CDR3 protein. D genes are given only for firm matches. Expanded clones are given a class, and other clones once, few, many or no size at all.

j_gene: TRBJ2-4
abundance: once
v_gene: TRBV4-3
d_gene: -
CDR3nt: TGCGCCAGCGGCCAAGATCGGGGTAGGGGCGTTAAAAACATTCAGTACTTC
CDR3aa: CASGQDRGRGVKNIQYF

j_gene: TRBJ1-4
abundance: -
v_gene: TRBV5-1
d_gene: -
CDR3nt: TGCGCCAGCAGCTCGGGCCGGGAGGGAGGGCGTGAAAAACTGTTTTTT
CDR3aa: CASSSGREGGREKLFF

j_gene: TRBJ2-1
abundance: -
v_gene: TRBV30
d_gene: -
CDR3nt: TGTGCCTGGAGTGTACTGGCGGTTTCAACCTACAATAAGCAGTTCTTC
CDR3aa: CAWSVLAVSTYNKQFF

j_gene: TRBJ2-7
abundance: -
v_gene: TRBV6-5
d_gene: TRBD1
CDR3nt: TGTGCCAGCAGTGTGGACAGGGGTGTCTACGAGCAGTACTTC
CDR3aa: CASSVDRGVYEQYF

j_gene: TRBJ1-6
abundance: few
v_gene: TRBV4-3
d_gene: -
CDR3nt: TGCGCCAGCAGCCAAGATTCCGGCAGCCAGACACCCCTCCACTTT
CDR3aa: CASSQDSGSQTPLHF

j_gene: TRBJ1-1
abundance: few
v_gene: TRBV29-1
d_gene: -
CDR3nt: TGCAGCGCCGAAGGTAGGGTTCCTGAAGCTTTCTTT
CDR3aa: CSAEGRVPEAFF

j_gene: TRBJ1-1
abundance: -
v_gene: TRBV6-6
d_gene: TRBD1
CDR3nt: TGTGCCACACAGCCGGGACAGGGGAACACTGAAGCTTTCTTT
CDR3aa: CATQPGQGNTEAFF

j_gene: TRBJ2-5
abundance: many
v_gene: TRBV20-1
d_gene: TRBD1
CDR3nt: TGCAGTGCTAGAGACGACAGGGGGCAAGAGACCCAGTACTTC
CDR3aa: CSARDDRGQETQYF

j_gene: TRBJ2-1
abundance: few
v_gene: TRBV18
d_gene: -
CDR3nt: TGTGCCAGCTCACTACCGGGACAAGACAATGAGCAGTTCTTC
CDR3aa: CASSLPGQDNEQFF

j_gene: TRBJ1-2
abundance: -
v_gene: TRBV7-2
d_gene: -
CDR3nt: TGTGCCAGCAGCTTAGCGACCTGGCAGGGGAGCTATGGCTACACCTTC
CDR3aa: CASSLATWQGSYGYTF

j_gene: TRBJ1-2
abundance: -
v_gene: TRBV5-1
d_gene: -
CDR3nt: TGCGCCAGCAGCTTCGAGGACAGCCAGACCTATGGCTACACCTTC
CDR3aa: CASSFEDSQTYGYTF

j_gene: TRBJ1-5
abundance: -
v_gene: TRBV6-5
d_gene: -
CDR3nt: TGTGCCAGCAGTTACGGGGAGGGTCAGCCCCAGCATTTT
CDR3aa: CASSYGEGQPQHF

j_gene: TRBJ1-4
abundance: few
v_gene: TRBV18
d_gene: TRBD1
CDR3nt: TGTGCCAGCCATACAGGGGCAGGCGAAAAACTGTTTTTT
CDR3aa: CASHTGAGEKLFF

j_gene: TRBJ2-1
abundance: -
v_gene: TRBV6-6
d_gene: TRBD1
CDR3nt: TGTGCCAGCAGCATTGGGACAGGGGAGCAGTTCTTC
CDR3aa: CASSIGTGEQFF

j_gene: TRBJ2-7
abundance: -
v_gene: TRBV7-9
d_gene: TRBD1
CDR3nt: TGTGCCAGCAGCTGGGACAGGGAGAGCTCCTACGAGCAGTACTTC
CDR3aa: CASSWDRESSYEQYF

j_gene: TRBJ2-1
abundance: -
v_gene: TRBV18
d_gene: -
CDR3nt: TGTGCCAGCCAGGGGAGACAGGCTCGCTACAATGGGCAGTTCTTC
CDR3aa: CASQGRQARYNGQFF

j_gene: TRBJ2-1
abundance: -
v_gene: TRBV7-8
d_gene: TRBD2
CDR3nt: TGTGCCAGCAGCTTAGGTCGGCAAGCGGGGATAAACAATGAGCAGTTCTTC
CDR3aa: CASSLGRQAGINNEQFF

j_gene: TRBJ2-3
abundance: few
v_gene: TRBV7-3
d_gene: -
CDR3nt: TGTGCCAGCAGCGCTCGGGAGAGATCCACAGATACGCAGTATTTT
CDR3aa: CASSARERSTDTQYF

j_gene: TRBJ2-2
abundance: -
v_gene: TRBV12-3/TRBV12-4
d_gene: TRBD2
CDR3nt: TGTGTCAGCAGTACGACTAGCCATAGGACCGGGGAGCTGTTTTTT
CDR3aa: CVSSTTSHRTGELFF

j_gene: TRBJ2-1
abundance: few
v_gene: TRBV7-2
d_gene: TRBD1
CDR3nt: TGTGCCAGCAGCATGACAGGGGGCACCTCCTACAATGAGCAGTTCTTC
CDR3aa: CASSMTGGTSYNEQFF

j_gene: TRBJ2-2
abundance: -
v_gene: TRBV7-2
d_gene: TRBD2
CDR3nt: TGTGCCAGCAGCCCAACCGGGACTAGGGCCGGGGAGCTGTTTTTT
CDR3aa: CASSPTGTRAGELFF

j_gene: TRBJ1-2
abundance: many
v_gene: TRBV12-3/TRBV12-4
d_gene: TRBD1
CDR3nt: TGTGCCAGCAGTCCCGGACAGGGGTGGGGCTACACCTTC
CDR3aa: CASSPGQGWGYTF

j_gene: TRBJ1-2
abundance: many
v_gene: TRBV29-1
d_gene: -
CDR3nt: TGCAGCGTTGAATTGGGGGGTGCCGGCTACACCTTC
CDR3aa: CSVELGGAGYTF

j_gene: TRBJ2-6
abundance: few
v_gene: TRBV5-1
d_gene: TRBD1
CDR3nt: TGCGCCAGCAGTCGTACAGGGGACTCTGGGGCCAACGTCCTGACTTTC
CDR3aa: CASSRTGDSGANVLTF

j_gene: TRBJ2-7
abundance: -
v_gene: TRBV29-1
d_gene: -
CDR3nt: TGCAGCGTTGAAGAGGGTGAACCGGGCGAGCAGTACTTC
CDR3aa: CSVEEGEPGEQYF

j_gene: TRBJ1-5
abundance: -
v_gene: TRBV7-2
d_gene: TRBD1
CDR3nt: TGTGCCAGCAGCCCAGGGACAGGGGGCAGTCAGCCCCAGCATTTT
CDR3aa: CASSPGTGGSQPQHF